This T cell receptor beta chain was sequenced in a study of blood T cell repertoires in COVID-19. On the study more broadly: The cDNA or gDNA used as material had been derived from T cells, B-cell-depleted T cells, or PBMCs.

In the source study's methods: Reference gene primer amplification in the assay estimated nucleated cell counts. TCRdb keeps only in-frame clones here, not all; method: immunoSEQ multiplex PCR. That table is the source of V, J and clone size, and D and trimming were worked out from the DNA. The table has roughly 87,000 clones, over 70% seen once. This CDR3 is built from 16 residues. V gave up 5 bases and J gave up 0 bases, with 14 bases separating them. Germline CDR1 reads LNHNV; CDR2 reads YYDKDF (reference sequence). Input material: peripheral blood. This TCR derives from a woman aged 45-59 years with acute or convalescent COVID-19. This sequence joins TRBV15 and TRBJ2-1, with a tentative D call TRBD2 (6 bases). CDR3 in amino acids: CATSPRGTSSYNEQFF. The CDR3 bases are TGTGCCACCAGCCCCCGGGGGACGAGCTCCTACAATGAGCAGTTCTTC.